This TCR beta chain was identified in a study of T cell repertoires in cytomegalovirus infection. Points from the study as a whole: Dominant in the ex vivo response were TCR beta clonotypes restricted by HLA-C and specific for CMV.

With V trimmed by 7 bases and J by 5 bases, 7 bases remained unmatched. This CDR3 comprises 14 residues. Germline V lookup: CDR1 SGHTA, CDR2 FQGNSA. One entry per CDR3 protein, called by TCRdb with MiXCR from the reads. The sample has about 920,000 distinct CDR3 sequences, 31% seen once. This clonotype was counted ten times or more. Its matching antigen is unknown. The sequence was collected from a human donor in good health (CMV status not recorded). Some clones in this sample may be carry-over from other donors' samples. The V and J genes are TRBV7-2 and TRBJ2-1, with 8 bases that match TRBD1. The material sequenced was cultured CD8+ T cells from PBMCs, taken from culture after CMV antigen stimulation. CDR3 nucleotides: TGTGCCAGCACCTGGGCAGGGGGCCACAATGAGCAGTTCTTC. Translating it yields CASTWAGGHNEQFF.